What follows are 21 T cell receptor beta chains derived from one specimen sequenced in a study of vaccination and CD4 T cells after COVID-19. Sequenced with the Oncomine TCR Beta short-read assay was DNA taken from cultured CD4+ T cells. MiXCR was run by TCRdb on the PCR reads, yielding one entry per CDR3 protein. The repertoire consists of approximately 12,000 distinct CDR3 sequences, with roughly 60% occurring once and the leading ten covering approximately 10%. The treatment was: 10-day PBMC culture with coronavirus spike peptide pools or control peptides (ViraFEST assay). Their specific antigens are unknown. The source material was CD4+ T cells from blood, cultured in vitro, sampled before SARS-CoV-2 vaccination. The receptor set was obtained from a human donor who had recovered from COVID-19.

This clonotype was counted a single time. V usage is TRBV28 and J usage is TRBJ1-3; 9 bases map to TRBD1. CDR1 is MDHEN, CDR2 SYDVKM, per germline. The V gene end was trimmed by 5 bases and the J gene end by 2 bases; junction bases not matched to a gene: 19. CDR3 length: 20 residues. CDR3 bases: TGTGCCAGCAGTGCCAGCACGGGACAGGGTGGGAGAAGGCCTGGAAACACCATATATTTT. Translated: CASSASTGQGGRRPGNTIYF.

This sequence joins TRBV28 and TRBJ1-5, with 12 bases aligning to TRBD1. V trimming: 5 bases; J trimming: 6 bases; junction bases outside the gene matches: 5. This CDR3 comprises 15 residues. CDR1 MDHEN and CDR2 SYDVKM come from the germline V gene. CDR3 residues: CASSVGQGAAQPQHF. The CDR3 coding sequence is TGTGCCAGCAGTGTGGGACAGGGGGCTGCTCAGCCCCAGCATTTT.

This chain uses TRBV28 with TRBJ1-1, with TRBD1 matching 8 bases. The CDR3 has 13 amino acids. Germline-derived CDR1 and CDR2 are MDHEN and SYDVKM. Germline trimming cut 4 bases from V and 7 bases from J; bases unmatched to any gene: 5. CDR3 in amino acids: CASSWGTGVEAFF. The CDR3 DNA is TGTGCCAGCAGTTGGGGGACAGGAGTTGAAGCTTTCTTT.

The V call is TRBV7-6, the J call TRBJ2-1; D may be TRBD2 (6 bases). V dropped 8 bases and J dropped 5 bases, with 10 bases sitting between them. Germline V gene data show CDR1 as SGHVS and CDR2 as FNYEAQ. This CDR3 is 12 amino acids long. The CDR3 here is CASRGTNNEQFF. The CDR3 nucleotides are TGTGCCAGCCGCGGGACCAACAATGAGCAGTTCTTC. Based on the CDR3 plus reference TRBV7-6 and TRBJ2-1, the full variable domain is GAGVSQSPRYKVTKRGQDVALRCDPISGHVSLYWYRQALGQGPEFLTYFNYEAQQDKSGLPNDRFSAERPEGSISTLTIQRTEQRDSAMYRCASRGTNNEQFFGPGTRLTVL.

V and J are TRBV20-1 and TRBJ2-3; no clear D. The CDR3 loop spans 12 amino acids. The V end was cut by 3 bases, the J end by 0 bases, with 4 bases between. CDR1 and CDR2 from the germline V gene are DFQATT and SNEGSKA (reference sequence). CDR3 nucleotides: TGCAGTGCTAGGGGGAGCACAGATACGCAGTATTTT. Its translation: CSARGSTDTQYF.

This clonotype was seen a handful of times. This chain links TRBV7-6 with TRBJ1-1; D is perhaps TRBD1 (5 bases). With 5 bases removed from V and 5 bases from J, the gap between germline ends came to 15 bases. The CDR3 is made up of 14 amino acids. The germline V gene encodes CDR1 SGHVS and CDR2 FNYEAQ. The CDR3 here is CASSPARGGTEAFF. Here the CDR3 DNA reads TGTGCCAGCAGCCCAGCCCGGGGGGGAACTGAAGCTTTCTTT.

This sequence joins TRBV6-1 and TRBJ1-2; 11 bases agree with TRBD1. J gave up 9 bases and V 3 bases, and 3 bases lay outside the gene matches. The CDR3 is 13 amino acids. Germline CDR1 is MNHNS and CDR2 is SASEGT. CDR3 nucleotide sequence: TGTGCCAGCAGTGACCGGGACAGGGGGAGCTACACCTTC. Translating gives CASSDRDRGSYTF.

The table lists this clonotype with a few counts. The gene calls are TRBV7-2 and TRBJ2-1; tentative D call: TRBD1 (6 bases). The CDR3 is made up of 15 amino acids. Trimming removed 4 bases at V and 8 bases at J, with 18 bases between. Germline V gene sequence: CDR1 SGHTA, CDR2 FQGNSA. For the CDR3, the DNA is TGTGCCAGCAGCTCCTACCGTCGGACAGTCCATGAGCAGTTCTTC. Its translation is CASSSYRRTVHEQFF.

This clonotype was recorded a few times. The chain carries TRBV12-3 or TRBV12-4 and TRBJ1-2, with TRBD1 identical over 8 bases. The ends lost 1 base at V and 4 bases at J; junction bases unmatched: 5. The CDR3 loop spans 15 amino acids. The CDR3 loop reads CASSLGPGGGYGYTF. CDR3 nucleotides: TGTGCCAGCAGTTTAGGACCAGGGGGCGGCTATGGCTACACCTTC.

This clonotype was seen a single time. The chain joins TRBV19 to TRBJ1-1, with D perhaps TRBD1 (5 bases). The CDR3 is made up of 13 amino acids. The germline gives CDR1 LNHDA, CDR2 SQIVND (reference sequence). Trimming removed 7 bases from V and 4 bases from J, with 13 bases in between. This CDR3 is CASTSGLGTEAFF. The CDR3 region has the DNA TGTGCCAGTACCTCAGGGTTGGGCACTGAAGCTTTCTTT.

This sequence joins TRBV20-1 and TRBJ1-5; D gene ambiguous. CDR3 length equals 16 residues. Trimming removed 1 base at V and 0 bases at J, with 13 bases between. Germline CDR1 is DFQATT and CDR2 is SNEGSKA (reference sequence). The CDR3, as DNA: TGCAGTGCTAGAGTGTCGACGGGCAATAGCAATCAGCCCCAGCATTTT. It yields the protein CSARVSTGNSNQPQHF.

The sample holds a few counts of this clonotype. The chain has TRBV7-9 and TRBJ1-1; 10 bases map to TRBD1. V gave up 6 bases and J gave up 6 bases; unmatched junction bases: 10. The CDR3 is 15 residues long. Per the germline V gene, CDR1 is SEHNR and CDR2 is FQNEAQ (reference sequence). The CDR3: CASSRSDRGRPEAFF. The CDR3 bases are TGTGCCAGCAGTCGCTCTGACAGGGGGCGTCCTGAAGCTTTCTTT.

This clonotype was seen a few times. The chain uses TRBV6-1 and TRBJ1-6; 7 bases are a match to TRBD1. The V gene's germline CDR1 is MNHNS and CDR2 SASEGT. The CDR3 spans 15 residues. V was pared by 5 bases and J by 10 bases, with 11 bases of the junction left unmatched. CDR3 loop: CASSPNDREASPLHF. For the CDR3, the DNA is TGTGCCAGCAGTCCAAACGACAGGGAGGCCTCACCCCTCCACTTT.

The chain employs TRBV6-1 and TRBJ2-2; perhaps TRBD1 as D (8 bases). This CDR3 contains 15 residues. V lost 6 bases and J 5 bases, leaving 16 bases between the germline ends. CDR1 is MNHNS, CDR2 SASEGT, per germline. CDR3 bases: TGTGCCAGCAGGGCCGGACAGGGAGGGACCGGGGAGCTGTTTTTT. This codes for CASRAGQGGTGELFF.

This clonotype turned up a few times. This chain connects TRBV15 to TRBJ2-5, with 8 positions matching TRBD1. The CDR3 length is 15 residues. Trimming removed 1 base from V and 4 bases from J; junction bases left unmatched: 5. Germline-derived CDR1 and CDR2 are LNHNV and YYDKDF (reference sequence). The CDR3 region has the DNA TGTGCCACCAGCAGAGCTGACAGGGGTCCAGAGACCCAGTACTTC. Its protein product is CATSRADRGPETQYF.

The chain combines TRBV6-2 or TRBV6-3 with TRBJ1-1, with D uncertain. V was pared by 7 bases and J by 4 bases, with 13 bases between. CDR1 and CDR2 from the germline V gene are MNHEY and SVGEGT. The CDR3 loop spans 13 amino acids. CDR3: CASTIMWGTEAFF. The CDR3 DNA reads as TGTGCCAGCACCATAATGTGGGGCACTGAAGCTTTCTTT.

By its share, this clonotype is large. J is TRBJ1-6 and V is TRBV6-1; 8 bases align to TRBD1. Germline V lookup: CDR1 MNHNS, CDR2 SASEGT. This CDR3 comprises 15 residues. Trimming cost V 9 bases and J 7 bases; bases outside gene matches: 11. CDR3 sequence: CASGDRKPRNSPLHF. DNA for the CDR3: TGTGCCAGTGGGGACAGGAAACCTCGCAATTCACCCCTCCACTTT.

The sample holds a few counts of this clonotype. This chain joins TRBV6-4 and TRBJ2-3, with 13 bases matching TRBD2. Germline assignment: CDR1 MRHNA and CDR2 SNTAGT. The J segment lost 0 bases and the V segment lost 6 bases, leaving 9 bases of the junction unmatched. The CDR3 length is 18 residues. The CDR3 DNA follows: TGTGCCAGCAGCGTTACTAGCGGGGGGGCCGGTAGCACAGATACGCAGTATTTT. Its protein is CASSVTSGGAGSTDTQYF.

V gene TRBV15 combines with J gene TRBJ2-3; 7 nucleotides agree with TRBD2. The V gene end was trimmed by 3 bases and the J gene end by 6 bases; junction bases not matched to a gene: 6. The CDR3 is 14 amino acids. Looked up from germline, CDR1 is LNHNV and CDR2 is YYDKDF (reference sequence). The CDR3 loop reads CATSRGGEADTQYF. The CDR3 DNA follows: TGTGCCACCAGCAGGGGGGGGGAGGCTGATACGCAGTATTTT.

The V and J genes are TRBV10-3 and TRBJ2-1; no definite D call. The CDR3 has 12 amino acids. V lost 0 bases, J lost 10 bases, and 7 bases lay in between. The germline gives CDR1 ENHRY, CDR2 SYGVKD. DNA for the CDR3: TGTGCCATCAGTGAGTCGATGGACGAGCAGTTCTTC. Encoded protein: CAISESMDEQFF.

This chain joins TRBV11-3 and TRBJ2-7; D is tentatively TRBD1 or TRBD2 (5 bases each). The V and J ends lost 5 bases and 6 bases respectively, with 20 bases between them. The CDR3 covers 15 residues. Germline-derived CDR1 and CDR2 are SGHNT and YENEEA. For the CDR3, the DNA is TGTGCCAGCAGCCAGACCGGGACCCCAGGAGGCGAGCAGTACTTC. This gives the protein CASSQTGTPGGEQYF. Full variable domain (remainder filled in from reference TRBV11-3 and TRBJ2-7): EAGVVQSPRYKIIEKKQPVAFWCNPISGHNTLYWYLQNLGQGPELLIRYENEEAVDDSQLPKDRFSAERLKGVDSTLKIQPAELGDSAVYLCASSQTGTPGGEQYFGPGTRLTVT.